These 21 T cell receptor beta chains were sequenced from one sample in a study of cytomegalovirus exposure and HLA in healthy donors. Sequencing was performed with immunoSEQ multiplex PCR; in TCRdb, only in-frame clones are kept and a portion is missing. The table shows around 90,000 clones, with more than 70% occurring only once. Sequencing input: PBMCs. The origin of the receptors is a woman aged 18-29 years in good health and CMV-seropositive.

This clone was observed a few times. The chain recombines TRBV7-2 with TRBJ2-7, with 11 bases lining up with TRBD1. Germline trimming cut 4 bases from V and 3 bases from J; bases unmatched to any gene: 8. This CDR3 contains 16 residues. Germline CDR1 SGHTA, CDR2 FQGNSA. This CDR3 is CASSYPWTGGIYEQYF. The CDR3 coding sequence is TGTGCCAGCAGCTATCCCTGGACAGGGGGCATCTACGAGCAGTACTTC.

The chain recombines TRBV7-9 with TRBJ1-5; 7 bases map to TRBD1. J lost 5 bases, V lost 4 bases, and 8 bases had no gene match. Germline V gene lookup returns CDR1 SEHNR and CDR2 FQNEAQ (reference sequence). There are 15 residues in the CDR3. DNA of the CDR3: TGTGCCAGCAGCTCTCGACAGGGTTACGATCAGCCCCAGCATTTT. It is translated as CASSSRQGYDQPQHF.

The rearrangement links TRBV13 to TRBJ2-5, with 7 bases aligning to TRBD2. V gave up 4 bases and J gave up 0 bases; unmatched junction bases: 5. The CDR3 covers 15 residues. CDR1 and CDR2 (germline): PRHDT, FYEKMQ (reference sequence). The chain's CDR3 is CASSSVSGDQETQYF. CDR3 bases: TGTGCCAGCAGCTCCGTCAGCGGGGACCAAGAGACCCAGTACTTC.

This chain joins TRBV5-1 and TRBJ1-1; 7 bases match TRBD1. The CDR3 length is 13 residues. J was trimmed by 8 bases and V by 4 bases; bases with no gene match: 8. Germline V gene sequence: CDR1 SGHRS, CDR2 YFSETQ. The CDR3 here is CASSGGGQIEAFF. In DNA form, the CDR3 reads TGCGCCAGCAGCGGAGGGGGACAGATAGAAGCTTTCTTT.

The chain is built from TRBV9 and TRBJ1-6, with TRBD1 matching over 9 bases. The junction had 10 bases not matched to a gene; V was cut back by 3 bases and J by 9 bases. The germline gives CDR1 SGDLS, CDR2 YYNGEE. This CDR3 is built from 16 residues. The CDR3: CASSGGGTGWASPLHF. The CDR3 DNA follows: TGTGCCAGCAGCGGAGGCGGGACAGGGTGGGCTTCACCCCTCCACTTT. Looking up the rest from reference TRBV9 and TRBJ1-6 gives the full variable domain: DSGVTQTPKHLITATGQRVTLRCSPRSGDLSVYWYQQSLDQGLQFLIQYYNGEERAKGNILERFSAQQFPDLHSELNLSSLELGDSALYFCASSGGGTGWASPLHFGNGTRLTVT.

The chain links TRBV28 to TRBJ1-1, with D hard to call. Trimming stripped 6 bases from V and 4 bases from J, with 12 bases between. Germline V gene lookup returns CDR1 MDHEN and CDR2 SYDVKM. This CDR3 has 13 amino acids. CDR3 DNA: TGTGCCAGCAGGGACTCGGCGGGCACTGAAGCTTTCTTT. This sequence encodes CASRDSAGTEAFF.

The chain recombines TRBV4-2 with TRBJ1-1, with D unclear. With 3 bases removed from V and 4 bases from J, the gap between germline ends came to 24 bases. CDR3 length equals 18 residues. The germline gives CDR1 LGHNA, CDR2 YNFKEQ. This CDR3 reads CASSQRAGSTLKSTEAFF. The DNA of the CDR3 is TGTGCCAGCAGCCAGCGTGCGGGATCAACCTTGAAGAGCACTGAAGCTTTCTTT.

The chain employs TRBV27 and TRBJ1-3, with D possibly TRBD1 on 5 matching bases. This CDR3 region has 15 residues. Deletions cut 4 bases from V and 2 bases from J, with 12 bases between. The germline V gene encodes CDR1 MNHEY and CDR2 SMNVEV (reference sequence). CDR3 bases: TGTGCCAGCAGTTCTATTCAGGGAACTGGAAACACCATATATTTT. Its translation is CASSSIQGTGNTIYF.

The V and J genes are TRBV7-3 and TRBJ1-1; D possibly corresponds to TRBD1 (5 bases). The CDR3 contains 13 residues. Germline lookup yields CDR1 SGHTA and CDR2 FQGTGA. V was cut by 6 bases and J by 1 base, with 9 bases left in between. The CDR3 loop reads CASRQDQNTEAFF. Here the CDR3 DNA reads TGTGCCAGCAGACAGGACCAGAACACTGAAGCTTTCTTT.

The V gene is TRBV6-1, the J gene TRBJ2-3, with 7 bases fitting TRBD2. J lost 0 bases, V lost 6 bases, and 3 bases had no gene match. This CDR3 is built from 14 residues. The germline CDR1 and CDR2 sequences are MNHNS and SASEGT. The CDR3 region has the DNA TGTGCCAGCAGGATAGCGGGCAGCACAGATACGCAGTATTTT. Its protein product is CASRIAGSTDTQYF.

The chain recombines TRBV18 with TRBJ1-6, with TRBD1 as a possible D gene (6 bases). Trimming removed 4 bases at V and 8 bases at J, with 15 bases between. Looked up from germline, CDR1 is KGHSH and CDR2 is LQKENI. The CDR3 sequence is 15 residues long. As DNA, the CDR3 is TGTGCCAGCTCACGGGGACAATTGAGAGATTCACCCCTCCACTTT. Protein product: CASSRGQLRDSPLHF.

J is TRBJ2-1 and V is TRBV11-2; 9 bases align to TRBD2. The V gene end was trimmed by 6 bases and the J gene end by 6 bases; junction bases not matched to a gene: 12. Looked up from germline, CDR1 is SGHAT and CDR2 is FQNNGV. The CDR3 sequence is 16 residues long. CDR3 nucleotides: TGTGCCAGCAGACATCCTAGCGGGGCAACCACCAATGAGCAGTTCTTC. Residues: CASRHPSGATTNEQFF. The full variable domain, its missing parts supplied by reference TRBV11-2 and TRBJ2-1, is EAGVAQSPRYKIIEKRQSVAFWCNPISGHATLYWYQQILGQGPKLLIQFQNNGVVDDSQLPKDRFSAERLKGVDSTLKIQPAKLEDSAVYLCASRHPSGATTNEQFFGPGTRLTVL.

This CDR3 reads CASSPGQGRQETQYF. For the CDR3, the DNA is TGTGCCAGCAGTCCCGGACAGGGCCGCCAAGAGACCCAGTACTTC. This chain connects TRBV28 to TRBJ2-5; 8 nucleotides match TRBD1. Germline V lookup: CDR1 MDHEN, CDR2 SYDVKM. With V trimmed by 5 bases and J by 1 base, 6 bases remained unmatched. CDR3 size: 15 residues.

The rearrangement joins TRBV2 to TRBJ2-1; 10 nucleotides align to TRBD1. The CDR3 covers 14 residues. The V gene's germline CDR1 is SNHLY and CDR2 FYNNEI. J gave up 5 bases and V 6 bases, and 4 bases lay outside the gene matches. DNA of the CDR3: TGTGCCAGCAGATCCGGGACAGGGGACAATGAGCAGTTCTTC. Its protein product is CASRSGTGDNEQFF.

The chain joins TRBV27 to TRBJ2-7; 9 bases line up with TRBD2. The junction had 6 bases not matched to a gene; V was cut back by 5 bases and J by 4 bases. This CDR3 region has 14 residues. Germline V gene sequence: CDR1 MNHEY, CDR2 SMNVEV (reference sequence). The chain's CDR3 is CASSQPGLAYEQYF. CDR3 DNA sequence: TGTGCCAGCAGTCAACCGGGACTAGCTTACGAGCAGTACTTC.

The CDR3 sequence: CASSHGTSGAQETQYF. The CDR3 nucleotides read TGCGCCAGCAGCCACGGGACTAGCGGGGCACAAGAGACCCAGTACTTC. The chain combines TRBV5-1 with TRBJ2-5; 13 bases fit TRBD2. Germline V gives CDR1 SGHRS, CDR2 YFSETQ. This CDR3 region has 16 residues. V trimming: 4 bases; J trimming: 2 bases; junction bases outside the gene matches: 5.

This sequence joins TRBV4-1 and TRBJ2-7; 7 bases map to TRBD1. The CDR3 totals 14 residues. J lost 3 bases, V lost 2 bases, and 4 bases had no gene match. The germline V gene has CDR1 MGHRA and CDR2 YSYEKL. The CDR3 coding sequence is TGCGCCAGCAGCCAAACACAGGGGATCTACGAGCAGTACTTC. Its protein is CASSQTQGIYEQYF.

This chain connects TRBV4-1 to TRBJ2-2; tentative D call: TRBD2 (5 bases). This CDR3 spans 17 amino acids. CDR1 is MGHRA and CDR2 is YSYEKL in the germline V gene. The V end lost 0 bases, the J end lost 3 bases, and 14 bases lay between the germline ends. In nucleotides, the CDR3 is TGCGCCAGCAGCCAAGATCCGAGGGCGACGGACACCGGGGAGCTGTTTTTT. Encoded protein: CASSQDPRATDTGELFF.

The chain has TRBV28 and TRBJ2-7; TRBD2 matches at 8 bases. The CDR3 extends over 14 amino acids. Germline-derived CDR1 and CDR2 are MDHEN and SYDVKM. The V segment lost 7 bases and the J segment 3 bases; nucleotides outside the gene matches: 8. The CDR3 sequence: CASIPAGTSYEQYF. The CDR3 DNA is TGTGCCAGCATCCCGGCTGGGACTAGCTACGAGCAGTACTTC. The full variable domain, completed using reference TRBV28 and TRBJ2-7, is DVKVTQSSRYLVKRTGEKVFLECVQDMDHENMFWYRQDPGLGLRLIYFSYDVKMKEKGDIPEGYSVSREKKERFSLILESASTNQTSMYLCASIPAGTSYEQYFGPGTRLTVT.

The gene calls are TRBV19 and TRBJ1-1; 9 bases match TRBD1. CDR3 length equals 13 residues. Trimming at V came to 7 bases and at J to 7 bases, leaving 7 bases not matched to a gene. Germline V gives CDR1 LNHDA, CDR2 SQIVND (reference sequence). DNA for the CDR3: TGTGCCAGTACCTGGTTGGGACAGGGTGAAGCTTTCTTT. It yields the protein CASTWLGQGEAFF.

The V call is TRBV9, the J call TRBJ2-1; 8 bases line up with TRBD2. Trimming cost V 6 bases and J 5 bases; bases outside gene matches: 7. In germline, CDR1 is SGDLS, CDR2 YYNGEE. The length of the CDR3 is 14 residues. The CDR3 DNA reads as TGTGCCAGCACTCTTAGCGGGGACGACAATGAGCAGTTCTTC. Its translation: CASTLSGDDNEQFF.